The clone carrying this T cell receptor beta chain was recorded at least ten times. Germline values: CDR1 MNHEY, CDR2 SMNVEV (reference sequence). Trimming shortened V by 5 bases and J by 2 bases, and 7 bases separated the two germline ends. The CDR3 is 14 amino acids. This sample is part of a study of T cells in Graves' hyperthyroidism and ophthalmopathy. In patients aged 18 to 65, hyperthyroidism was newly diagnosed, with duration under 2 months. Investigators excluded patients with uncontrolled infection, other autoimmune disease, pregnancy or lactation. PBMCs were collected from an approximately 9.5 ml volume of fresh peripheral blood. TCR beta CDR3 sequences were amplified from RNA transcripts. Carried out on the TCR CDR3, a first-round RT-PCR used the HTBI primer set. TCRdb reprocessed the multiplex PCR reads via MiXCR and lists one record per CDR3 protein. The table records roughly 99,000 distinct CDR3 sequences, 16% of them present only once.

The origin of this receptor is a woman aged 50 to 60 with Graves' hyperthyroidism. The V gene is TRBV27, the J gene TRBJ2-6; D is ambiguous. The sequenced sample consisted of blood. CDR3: CASSIRAGANVLTF. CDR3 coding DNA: TGTGCCAGCAGTATCAGAGCTGGGGCCAACGTCCTGACTTTC.